Listed here is a single TCR beta chain. Its antigen is still unknown. The data belong to a study of cytomegalovirus exposure and HLA in healthy donors. The overall study: Unique TCRs from HLA-typed donors, roughly 89 million of them, were held in an early data release. There were approximately 400 genotyped donors. Of these, about 81% fell in the genetic ancestry cluster associated with self-reported Caucasian donors.

Study results and limitations: Highest at DRB1 and lowest at HLA-C, TCR association rates differed among HLA loci in a later analysis.

Germline CDR1 MNHEY, CDR2 SMNVEV (reference sequence). This CDR3 is 16 amino acids long. The V gene lost 5 bases and the J gene lost 3 bases, with 20 bases spanning the gap. Everyone who donated was a healthy bone marrow donor. Researchers ran the PCR with 60 Vbeta and 13 Jbeta primers. Generated by immunoSEQ multiplex PCR, the TCRdb table keeps only in-frame clones and is missing some. The sample includes some 190,000 clones, 75% to 90% of them seen just once. The sequenced sample consisted of PBMCs. V usage is TRBV27 and J usage is TRBJ2-7; D might be TRBD1 (5 bases). The TCR was taken from a girl aged 10-17 years in good health and CMV-seropositive. The DNA for the CDR3 is TGTGCCAGCAGTCCCAAGGGGCGCGGAATTAACTACGAGCAGTACTTC. Protein product: CASSPKGRGINYEQYF.